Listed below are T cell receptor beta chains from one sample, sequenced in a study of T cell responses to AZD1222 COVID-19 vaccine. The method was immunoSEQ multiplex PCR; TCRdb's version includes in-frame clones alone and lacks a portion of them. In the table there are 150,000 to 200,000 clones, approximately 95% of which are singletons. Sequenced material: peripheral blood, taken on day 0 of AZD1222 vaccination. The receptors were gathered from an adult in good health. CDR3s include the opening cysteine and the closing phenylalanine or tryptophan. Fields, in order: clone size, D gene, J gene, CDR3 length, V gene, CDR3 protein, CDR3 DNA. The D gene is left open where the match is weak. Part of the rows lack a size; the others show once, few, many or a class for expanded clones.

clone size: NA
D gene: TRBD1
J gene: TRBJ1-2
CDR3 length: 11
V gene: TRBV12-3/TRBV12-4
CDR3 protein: CASSAGGGYTF
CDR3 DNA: TGTGCCAGCAGCGCAGGGGGCGGCTACACCTTC

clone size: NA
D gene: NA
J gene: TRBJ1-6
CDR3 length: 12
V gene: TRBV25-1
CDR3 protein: CASSDTPSPLHF
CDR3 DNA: TGTGCCAGCAGTGATACCCCATCACCCCTCCACTTT

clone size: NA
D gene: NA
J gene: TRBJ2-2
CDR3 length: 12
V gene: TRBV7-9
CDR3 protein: CASSSGGGELFF
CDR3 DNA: TGTGCCAGCAGCTCTGGGGGCGGGGAGCTGTTTTTT

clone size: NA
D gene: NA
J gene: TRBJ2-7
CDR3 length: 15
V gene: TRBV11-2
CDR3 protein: CASSSQADLSYEQYF
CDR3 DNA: TGTGCCAGCAGCTCGCAAGCGGACCTAAGCTACGAGCAGTACTTC

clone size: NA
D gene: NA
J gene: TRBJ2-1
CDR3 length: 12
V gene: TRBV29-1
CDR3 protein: CSVLLVSHEQFF
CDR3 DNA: TGCAGCGTTCTTCTAGTTAGCCATGAGCAGTTCTTC

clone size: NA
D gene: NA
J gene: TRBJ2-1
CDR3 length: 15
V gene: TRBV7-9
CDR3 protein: CASSRAAVEDNEQFF
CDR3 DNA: TGTGCCAGCAGTAGGGCAGCAGTGGAGGACAATGAGCAGTTCTTC

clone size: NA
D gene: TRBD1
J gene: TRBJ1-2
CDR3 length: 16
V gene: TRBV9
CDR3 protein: CASSSITGGGYYGYTF
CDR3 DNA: TGTGCCAGCAGCTCAATTACAGGGGGTGGTTACTATGGCTACACCTTC

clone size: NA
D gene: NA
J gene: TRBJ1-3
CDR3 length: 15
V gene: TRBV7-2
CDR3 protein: CASTQGGYSGNTIYF
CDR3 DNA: TGTGCCAGCACCCAAGGGGGTTACTCTGGAAACACCATATATTTT

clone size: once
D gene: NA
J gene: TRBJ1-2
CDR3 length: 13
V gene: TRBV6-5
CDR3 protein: CASSYGGSYGYTF
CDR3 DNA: TGTGCCAGCAGTTACGGCGGGAGCTATGGCTACACCTTC

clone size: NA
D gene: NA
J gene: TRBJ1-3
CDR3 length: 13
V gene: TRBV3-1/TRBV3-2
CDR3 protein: CASREGAGNTIYF
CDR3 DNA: TGTGCCAGTCGCGAGGGGGCTGGAAACACCATATATTTT

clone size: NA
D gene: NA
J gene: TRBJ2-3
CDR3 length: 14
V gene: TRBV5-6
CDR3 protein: CASSLEGNTDTQYF
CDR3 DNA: TGTGCCAGCAGCTTGGAAGGGAACACAGATACGCAGTATTTT

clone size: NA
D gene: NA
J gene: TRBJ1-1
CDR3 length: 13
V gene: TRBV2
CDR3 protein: CASSEGRNTEAFF
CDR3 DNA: TGTGCCAGCAGTGAGGGTCGGAACACTGAAGCTTTCTTT

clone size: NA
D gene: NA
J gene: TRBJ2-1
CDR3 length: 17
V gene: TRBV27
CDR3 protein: CASSPSVVGVSYNEQFF
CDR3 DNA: TGTGCCAGCAGTCCTTCGGTGGTCGGAGTTTCCTACAATGAGCAGTTCTTC

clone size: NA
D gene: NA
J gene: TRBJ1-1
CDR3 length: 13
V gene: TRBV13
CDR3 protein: CASSLASSREAFF
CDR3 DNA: TGTGCCAGCAGCTTAGCTTCCTCGCGCGAAGCTTTCTTT

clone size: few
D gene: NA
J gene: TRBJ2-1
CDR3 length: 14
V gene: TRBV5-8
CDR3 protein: CASSPLGHNNEQFF
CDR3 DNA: TGTGCCAGCAGCCCCTTGGGACACAACAATGAGCAGTTCTTC

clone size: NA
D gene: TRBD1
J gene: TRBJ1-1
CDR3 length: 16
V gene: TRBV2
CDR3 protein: CASSGPGQGRRTEAFF
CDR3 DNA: TGTGCCAGCAGTGGACCGGGACAGGGTCGGCGGACTGAAGCTTTCTTT

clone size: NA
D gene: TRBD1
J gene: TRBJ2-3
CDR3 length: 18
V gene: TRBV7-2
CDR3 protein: CASSLVPNRGLSADTQYF
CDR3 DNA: TGTGCCAGCAGCTTAGTTCCAAACAGGGGCTTGTCAGCAGATACGCAGTATTTT

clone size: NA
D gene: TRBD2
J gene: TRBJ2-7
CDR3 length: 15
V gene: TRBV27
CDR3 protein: CASSSPRPGGYEQYF
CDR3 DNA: TGTGCCAGCAGTTCTCCCAGGCCCGGGGGGTACGAGCAGTACTTC

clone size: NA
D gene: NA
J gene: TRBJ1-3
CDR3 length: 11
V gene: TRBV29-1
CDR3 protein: CGTRTGNTIYF
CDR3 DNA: TGCGGGACAAGGACAGGAAACACCATATATTTT

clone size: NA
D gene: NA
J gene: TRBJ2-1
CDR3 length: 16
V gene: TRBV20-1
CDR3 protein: CSASRWDGPSYNEQFF
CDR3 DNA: TGCAGTGCTAGTCGGTGGGACGGGCCATCCTACAATGAGCAGTTCTTC

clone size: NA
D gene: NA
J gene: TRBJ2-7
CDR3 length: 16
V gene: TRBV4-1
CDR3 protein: CASSRIGTLSSYEQYF
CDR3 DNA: TGCGCCAGCAGCCGAATCGGGACTCTGAGCTCCTACGAGCAGTACTTC

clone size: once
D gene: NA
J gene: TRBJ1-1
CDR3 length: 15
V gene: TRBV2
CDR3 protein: CASTEGGGWGAEAFF
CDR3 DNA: TGTGCCAGCACCGAAGGAGGGGGATGGGGCGCTGAAGCTTTCTTT

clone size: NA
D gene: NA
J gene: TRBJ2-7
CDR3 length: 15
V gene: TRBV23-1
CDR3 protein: CASSRIQGLSYEQYF
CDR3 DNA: TGCGCCAGCAGTCGCATACAGGGCCTATCCTACGAGCAGTACTTC

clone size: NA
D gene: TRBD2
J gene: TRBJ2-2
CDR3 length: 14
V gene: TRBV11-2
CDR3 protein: CASSLTSLAGELFF
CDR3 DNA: TGTGCCAGCAGCTTAACCAGCCTAGCGGGAGAGCTGTTTTTT

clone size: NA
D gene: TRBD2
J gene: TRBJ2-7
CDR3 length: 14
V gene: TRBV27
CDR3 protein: CASSLSSGVYEQYF
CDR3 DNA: TGTGCCAGCAGTCTCTCTAGCGGGGTGTACGAGCAGTACTTC

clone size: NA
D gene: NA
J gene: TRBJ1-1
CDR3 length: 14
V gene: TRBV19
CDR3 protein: CASRVRGKEPEAFF
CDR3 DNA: TGTGCCAGTAGGGTAAGGGGAAAAGAACCTGAAGCTTTCTTT

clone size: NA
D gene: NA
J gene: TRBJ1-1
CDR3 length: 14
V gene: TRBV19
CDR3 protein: CASSALAGNTEAFF
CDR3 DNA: TGTGCCAGTAGTGCGCTAGCGGGGAACACTGAAGCTTTCTTT

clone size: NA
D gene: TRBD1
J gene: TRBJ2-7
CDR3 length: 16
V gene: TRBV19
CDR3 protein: CASRKPGQGSPYEQYF
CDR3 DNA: TGTGCCAGTAGGAAACCGGGACAGGGGAGCCCCTACGAGCAGTACTTC

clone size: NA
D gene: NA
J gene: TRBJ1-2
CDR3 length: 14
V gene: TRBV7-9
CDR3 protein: CASSLAQASYGYTF
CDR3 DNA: TGTGCCAGCAGCTTAGCGCAGGCAAGCTATGGCTACACCTTC

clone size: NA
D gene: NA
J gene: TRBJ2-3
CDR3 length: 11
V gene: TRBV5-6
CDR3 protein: CASSLSDTQYF
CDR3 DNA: TGTGCCAGCAGCTTATCAGATACGCAGTATTTT

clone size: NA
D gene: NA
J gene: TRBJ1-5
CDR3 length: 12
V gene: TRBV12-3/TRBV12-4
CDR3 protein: CASSDRYQPQHF
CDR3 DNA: TGTGCCAGCAGTGACAGGTATCAGCCCCAGCATTTT

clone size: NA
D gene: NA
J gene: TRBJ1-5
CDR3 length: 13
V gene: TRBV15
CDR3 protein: CATSREELQPQHF
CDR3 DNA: TGTGCCACCAGCAGAGAAGAGTTGCAGCCCCAGCATTTT

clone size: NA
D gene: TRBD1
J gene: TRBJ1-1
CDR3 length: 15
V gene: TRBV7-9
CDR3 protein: CASSSGTGLNTEAFF
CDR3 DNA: TGTGCCAGCAGCTCCGGGACAGGATTGAACACTGAAGCTTTCTTT

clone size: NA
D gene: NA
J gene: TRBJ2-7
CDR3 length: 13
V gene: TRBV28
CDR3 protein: CASSLNHPYEQYF
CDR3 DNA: TGTGCCAGCAGTTTAAATCACCCGTACGAGCAGTACTTC

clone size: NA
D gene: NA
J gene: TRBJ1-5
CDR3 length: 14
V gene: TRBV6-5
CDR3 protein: CASSREYSNQPQHF
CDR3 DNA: TGTGCCAGTTCTAGAGAATATAGCAATCAGCCCCAGCATTTT

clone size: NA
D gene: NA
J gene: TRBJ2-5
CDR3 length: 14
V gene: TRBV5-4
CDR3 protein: CASSFFILRETQYF
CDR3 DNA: TGTGCCAGCAGCTTTTTTATACTCCGGGAGACCCAGTACTTC

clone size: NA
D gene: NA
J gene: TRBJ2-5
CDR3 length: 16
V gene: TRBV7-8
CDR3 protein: CASSLTRGGAGETQYF
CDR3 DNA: TGTGCCAGCAGCCTGACCCGTGGGGGCGCGGGGGAGACCCAGTACTTC

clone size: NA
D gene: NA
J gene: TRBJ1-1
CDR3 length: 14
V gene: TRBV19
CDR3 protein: CASRPPRLNTEAFF
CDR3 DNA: TGTGCCAGTAGGCCCCCCAGGCTGAACACTGAAGCTTTCTTT

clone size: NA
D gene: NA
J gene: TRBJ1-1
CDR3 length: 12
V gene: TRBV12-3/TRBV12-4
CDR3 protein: CASSPPPFEAFF
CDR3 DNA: TGTGCCAGCAGCCCCCCTCCGTTTGAAGCTTTCTTT

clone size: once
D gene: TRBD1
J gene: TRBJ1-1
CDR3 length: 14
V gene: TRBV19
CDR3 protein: CASSTGQAVTEAFF
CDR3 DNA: TGTGCCAGTAGTACGGGACAGGCTGTCACTGAAGCTTTCTTT

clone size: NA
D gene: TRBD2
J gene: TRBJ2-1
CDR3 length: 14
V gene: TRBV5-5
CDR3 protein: CASSLREEIGEQFF
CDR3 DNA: TGTGCCAGCAGCTTGCGGGAGGAGATCGGGGAGCAGTTCTTC

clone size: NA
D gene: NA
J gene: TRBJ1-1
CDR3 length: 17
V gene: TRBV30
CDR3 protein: CAWSTTYPGRTNTEAFF
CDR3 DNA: TGTGCCTGGAGTACCACCTATCCAGGGCGAACGAACACTGAAGCTTTCTTT

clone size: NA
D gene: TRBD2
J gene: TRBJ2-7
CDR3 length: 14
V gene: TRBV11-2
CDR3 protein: CASSYSAGVIEQYF
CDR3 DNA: TGTGCCAGCAGTTACTCAGCGGGAGTCATCGAGCAGTACTTC

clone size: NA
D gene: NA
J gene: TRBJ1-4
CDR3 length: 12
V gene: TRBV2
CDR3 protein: CASRPENEKLFF
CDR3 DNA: TGTGCCAGCAGGCCCGAAAATGAAAAACTGTTTTTT

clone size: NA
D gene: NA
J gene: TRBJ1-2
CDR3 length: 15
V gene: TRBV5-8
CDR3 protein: CATYIPGGLVGGYTF
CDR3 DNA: TGTGCCACCTACATCCCCGGGGGGTTGGTTGGAGGCTACACCTTC

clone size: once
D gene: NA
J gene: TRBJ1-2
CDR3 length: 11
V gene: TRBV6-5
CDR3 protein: CASRLDRSHTF
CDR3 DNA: TGTGCCAGCAGATTGGACAGATCTCACACCTTC

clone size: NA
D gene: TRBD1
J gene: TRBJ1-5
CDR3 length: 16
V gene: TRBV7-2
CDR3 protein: CASSPSGQRANQPQHF
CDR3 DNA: TGTGCCAGCAGCCCTTCGGGACAGAGAGCTAATCAGCCCCAGCATTTT

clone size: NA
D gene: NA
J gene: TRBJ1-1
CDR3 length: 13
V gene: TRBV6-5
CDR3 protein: CASSELANTEAFF
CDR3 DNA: TGTGCCAGCAGCGAGCTGGCGAACACTGAAGCTTTCTTT